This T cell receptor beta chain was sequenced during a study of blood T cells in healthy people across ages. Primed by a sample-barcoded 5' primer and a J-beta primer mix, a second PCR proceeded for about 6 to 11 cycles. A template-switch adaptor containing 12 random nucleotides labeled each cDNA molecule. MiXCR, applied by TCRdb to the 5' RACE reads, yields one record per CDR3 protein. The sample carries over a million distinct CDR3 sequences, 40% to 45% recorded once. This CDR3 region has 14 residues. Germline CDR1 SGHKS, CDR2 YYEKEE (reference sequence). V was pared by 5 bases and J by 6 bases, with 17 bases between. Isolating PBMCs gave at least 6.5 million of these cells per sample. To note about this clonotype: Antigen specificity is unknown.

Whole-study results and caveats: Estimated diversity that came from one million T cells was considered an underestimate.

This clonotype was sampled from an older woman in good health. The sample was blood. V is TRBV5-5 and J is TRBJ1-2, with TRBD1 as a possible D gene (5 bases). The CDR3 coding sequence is TGTGCCAGCAGTCGTCCGGGACGAGGGGATGGCTACACCTTC. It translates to CASSRPGRGDGYTF.